This TCR beta chain was observed in a study of cytomegalovirus exposure and HLA in healthy donors. Study-wide results and caveats: Researchers reported that three CMV-associated chains were confirmed in vitro as CMV antigen-specific. Most TCRs appeared rarely, but some public TCRs recurred in many donors. Subsequent analysis revealed that first-cohort TCR clusters tended to co-occur in the roughly 120 validation repertoires.

Measured with immunoSEQ multiplex PCR; TCRdb has only the in-frame clones, and not every one. The table has about 260,000 clones, about 92% seen once; the top ten hold 3.1%. Trimming cost V 0 bases and J 2 bases; bases outside gene matches: 9. Germline V gene data show CDR1 as SGHTS and CDR2 as YDEGEE. This CDR3 contains 17 residues. Comments on this clone: The antigen is undetermined.

The donors were part of the validation cohort, which consisted of more than 90 subjects and was separate from the first cohort of several hundred subjects. What was sequenced was PBMCs. This clonotype was obtained from a woman aged 25 to 45 in good health and CMV-seronegative. The chain uses TRBV5-8 and TRBJ2-7, with 9 bases identical to TRBD2. CDR3 bases: TGTGCCAGCAGCTTGGCCCTCTTAGCGGGAGTTCCCTACGAGCAGTACTTC. This codes for CASSLALLAGVPYEQYF.